What follows is one T cell receptor beta chain and its context. One entry per CDR3 protein results from TCRdb running MiXCR on the 5' RACE reads. Of approximately 97,000 distinct CDR3 sequences in the sample, 9.5% to 12% were seen once. This record comes from a study of early T cells in non-severe SARS-CoV-2 infection. Study context: Alpha and beta chains were unpaired, from unsorted whole-blood bulk RNA.

Trimming stripped 1 base from V and 5 bases from J, with 12 bases between. The CDR3 sequence is 15 residues long. Germline V gene sequence: CDR1 ENHRY, CDR2 SYGVKD. The receptor was isolated from an adult who was a healthcare worker with PCR-confirmed SARS-CoV-2 infection or an uninfected control (not recorded which). This specimen was whole blood, taken at baseline. The V gene is TRBV10-3, the J gene TRBJ2-1, with no clear D. CDR3 residues: CAISEWNGDNNEQFF. DNA for the CDR3: TGTGCCATCAGTGAGTGGAATGGTGACAACAATGAGCAGTTCTTC.